Listed below are T cell receptor beta chains from one sample, sequenced in a study of identifying expanded T cells in peripheral blood. Profiling relied on immunoSEQ multiplex PCR, and the TCRdb table lists in-frame clones only, not all of them. The sample carries approximately 90,000 clones, about 86% recorded once. Specimen: blood. These receptors originate from a person aged 18 to 69 in good health. Each CDR3 is given with its conserved first and last residue. The order of the fields is D gene, J gene, V gene, clone size, CDR3 DNA, CDR3 protein. A D gene is named only where the DNA matches it firmly. Expanded clones get a size class; other rows say once, few or many, or leave the size out.

TRBD1,TRBJ2-5,TRBV7-7,NA,TGTGCCAGCAGCTCCGGGACAGGGATGGAGACCCAGTACTTC,CASSSGTGMETQYF
NA,TRBJ2-5,TRBV29-1,NA,TGCAGCGTTGAACAGGGACCGGGGGAGACCCAGTACTTC,CSVEQGPGETQYF
NA,TRBJ2-5,TRBV4-1,NA,TGCGCCAGCAGCCAAGTCCTCGTGAAAACCCAAGATACCCAGTACTTC,CASSQVLVKTQDTQYF
NA,TRBJ2-7,TRBV5-1,NA,TGCGCCAGTACAGCCTTCACTCCCTCAGGGGGGTACGAGCAGTACTTC,CASTAFTPSGGYEQYF
TRBD1,TRBJ1-2,TRBV9,NA,TGTGCCAGCACCAAGGGACAGGGATGGGGTGGCTACACCTTC,CASTKGQGWGGYTF
NA,TRBJ2-3,TRBV11-2,NA,TGTGCCAGCAGCTTAGTCGGGACCATTACAGATACGCAGTATTTT,CASSLVGTITDTQYF
NA,TRBJ1-2,TRBV5-1,NA,TGCGCCAGCAGCGACCCAACCAGGGGAGTACATGGCTACACCTTC,CASSDPTRGVHGYTF
NA,TRBJ2-3,TRBV10-1,NA,TGCGCCAGCAGCTCCCAGGGGTTCTCAGATACGCAGTATTTT,CASSSQGFSDTQYF
TRBD2,TRBJ2-5,TRBV6-5,NA,TGTGCCAGCGGAGGGACTAGCGGGGGGGAGACCCAGTACTTC,CASGGTSGGETQYF
NA,TRBJ2-3,TRBV4-3,NA,TGCGCCAGCAGCAACGGGCCTAGCACAGATACGCAGTATTTT,CASSNGPSTDTQYF
NA,TRBJ2-2,TRBV9,NA,TGTGCCAGCAGCGAGTGGGGGGCCGCGGCCACGAACACCGGGGAGCTGTTTTTT,CASSEWGAAATNTGELFF
TRBD2,TRBJ2-2,TRBV7-9,NA,TGTGCCAGCAGCCTTGGACCCGGGGGGGTAGCCCTCACCGGGGAGCTGTTTTTT,CASSLGPGGVALTGELFF
NA,TRBJ1-6,TRBV30,NA,TGTGCCCGCGCCCGCGGGGGATCTGATAATTCACCCCTCCACTTT,CARARGGSDNSPLHF
TRBD1,TRBJ1-1,TRBV7-2,NA,TGTGCCAGCAGCTTAGGGGCAGGGGGCACTGAAGCTTTCTTT,CASSLGAGGTEAFF
NA,TRBJ1-1,TRBV21-1,NA,TGTGCCAGCAGCAACCGAAACACTGAAGCTTTCTTT,CASSNRNTEAFF
NA,TRBJ2-1,TRBV9,NA,TGTGCCAGCAGCGAAACGACAGCTACCTACAATGAGCAGTTCTTC,CASSETTATYNEQFF
NA,TRBJ2-7,TRBV7-9,NA,TGTGCCAGCAGCCCAAAGACAGGTGTAGATTACGAGCAGTACTTC,CASSPKTGVDYEQYF
TRBD1,TRBJ2-3,TRBV18,NA,TGTGCCAGCTCACCATTAGGGACAGGGGGCACAAATACGCAGTATTTT,CASSPLGTGGTNTQYF
NA,TRBJ1-2,TRBV7-9,once,TGTGCCAGCAGCTTAGGCCTTCTCGGCTACACCTTC,CASSLGLLGYTF
NA,TRBJ2-2,TRBV7-9,NA,TGTGCCAGCAGCTTAAATGCGGGTACCGGGGAGCTGTTTTTT,CASSLNAGTGELFF
NA,TRBJ1-6,TRBV19,NA,TGTGCCAGTAGTAGCCAGGCGAGTTCACCCCTCCACTTT,CASSSQASSPLHF
TRBD1,TRBJ1-1,TRBV9,NA,TGTGCCAGCAGCCATGGGACAGGGGGCACTGAAGCTTTCTTT,CASSHGTGGTEAFF
TRBD1,TRBJ1-2,TRBV18,NA,TGTGCCAGCTCACCACGGGACAGGGGCCAAAACTATGGCTACACCTTC,CASSPRDRGQNYGYTF
NA,TRBJ1-2,TRBV30,NA,TGTGCCTGGAGTCTGGCAGCCTATGGCTACACCTTC,CAWSLAAYGYTF